Following are 23 T cell receptor beta chains from one sample sequenced in a study of blood T cells in healthy people across ages. The use of a sample-barcoded 5' primer and a J-beta primer mix characterized a second PCR of 7 to 11 cycles. TCRdb ran MiXCR on the 5' RACE reads and lists one entry per CDR3 protein. The profile covers about 1.5 million distinct CDR3 sequences, with roughly 43% appearing a single time and over 3.5% taken by the ten largest. Sequenced input: blood. These receptors came from a woman aged 18-29 years in good health.

In this sample, this clonotype turned up many times. This chain joins TRBV4-1 and TRBJ2-3; TRBD1 matches at 7 bases. The ends lost 0 bases at V and 2 bases at J; junction bases unmatched: 2. This CDR3 region has 15 residues. The germline V gene encodes CDR1 MGHRA and CDR2 YSYEKL. The DNA for the CDR3 is TGCGCCAGCAGCCAAGAGAGGGGGCTCACAGATACGCAGTATTTT. It codes for CASSQERGLTDTQYF.

This clonotype came up a few times. The chain links TRBV7-2 to TRBJ1-2, with TRBD1 matching 10 bases. The junction had 5 bases not matched to a gene; V was cut back by 5 bases and J by 8 bases. CDR3 size: 13 residues. CDR1 is SGHTA, CDR2 FQGNSA, per germline. CDR3 coding DNA: TGTGCCAGCAGCCAGACAGGGGGCTTAGGCTACACCTTC. It specifies CASSQTGGLGYTF.

This clonotype occurred a few times. This sequence joins TRBV4-2 and TRBJ2-7; 11 bases align to TRBD2. The CDR3 extends over 16 amino acids. Germline trimming cut 2 bases from V and 2 bases from J; bases unmatched to any gene: 5. Germline CDR1 and CDR2: LGHNA and YNFKEQ. The CDR3 region is CASSQLAGGRTYEQYF. In DNA, the CDR3 is TGTGCCAGCAGCCAACTAGCGGGAGGAAGGACCTACGAGCAGTACTTC.

The chain joins TRBV20-1 to TRBJ2-7; possible D gene TRBD1, 6 bases. Germline CDR1 reads DFQATT; CDR2 reads SNEGSKA (reference sequence). The CDR3 contains 13 residues. The germline V and J ends were trimmed by 3 bases and 5 bases, with 14 bases remaining between them. CDR3 residues: CSARVQGRNEQYF. DNA of the CDR3: TGCAGTGCTAGGGTACAGGGTCGGAACGAGCAGTACTTC.

This clonotype was counted many times. The rearrangement uses TRBV28 and TRBJ2-7; 7 bases map to TRBD1. V lost 7 bases to trimming and J lost 4 bases; unmatched junction nucleotides: 1. CDR1 and CDR2 from the germline V gene are MDHEN and SYDVKM. The CDR3 totals 11 residues. This CDR3 is CASTRGYEQYF. The CDR3 DNA sequence: TGTGCCAGCACCAGGGGGTACGAGCAGTACTTC.

In this sample, this clonotype turned up a few times. The V and J genes are TRBV28 and TRBJ2-1, with unresolved D. There are 12 residues in the CDR3. Trimming stripped 3 bases from V and 9 bases from J, with 9 bases between. Looked up from germline, CDR1 is MDHEN and CDR2 is SYDVKM. The CDR3, as DNA: TGTGCCAGCAGTTTGAGTGTTGGTGAGCAGTTCTTC. Its translation is CASSLSVGEQFF.

In DNA form, the CDR3 reads TGCAGTGCTTGCAAGCTAGACGAGCTGTTTTTT. Protein sequence: CSACKLDELFF. The chain joins TRBV20-1 to TRBJ2-2; no clear D gene. Per germline, CDR1 DFQATT and CDR2 SNEGSKA (reference sequence). There are 11 residues in the CDR3. Between the trimmed V and J ends, which lost 5 bases and 11 bases, there was a span of 12 bases.

This clonotype was counted only a few times. J is TRBJ1-6 and V is TRBV4-1, with 8 positions matching TRBD1. V trimming: 3 bases; J trimming: 10 bases; junction bases outside the gene matches: 5. The CDR3 is made up of 14 amino acids. Germline assignment: CDR1 MGHRA and CDR2 YSYEKL. CDR3 loop: CASSHGQGRSPLHF. Written as DNA, the CDR3 is TGCGCCAGCAGCCACGGACAGGGACGGTCACCCCTCCACTTT.

The genes are TRBV18 and TRBJ2-1; possible D gene TRBD2, 6 bases. Per germline, CDR1 KGHSH and CDR2 LQKENI. V gave up 3 bases and J gave up 5 bases, with 14 bases separating them. CDR3 length equals 15 residues. This chain's CDR3 is CASSPTPGGNNEQFF. The CDR3 DNA reads TGTGCCAGCTCACCGACACCCGGGGGTAACAATGAGCAGTTCTTC.

This clonotype came up a few times. The CDR3 sequence: CASSRRGRGNGGYTF. The DNA for the CDR3 is TGTGCCAGCAGTCGGCGGGGGAGAGGTAACGGTGGCTACACCTTC. The chain combines TRBV7-8 with TRBJ1-2, with TRBD1 as a possible D gene (5 bases). With 6 bases removed from V and 7 bases from J, the gap between germline ends came to 21 bases. CDR3 length equals 15 residues. Germline V gene sequence: CDR1 SGHVS, CDR2 FQNEAQ.

The V call is TRBV30, the J call TRBJ2-7; TRBD1 matches 7 bases. Trimming took 0 bases from V and 10 from J; bases not matched to a gene: 9. There are 13 residues in the CDR3. CDR1 and CDR2 from the germline V gene are GTSNPN and SVGIG (reference sequence). CDR3 region: CAWSVAGGNIQYF. In DNA, the CDR3 is TGTGCCTGGAGTGTTGCAGGGGGAAACATCCAGTACTTC.

In this sample, this clonotype turned up many times. The CDR3 coding sequence is TGTGCCAGCAGTTTCACAGGAGAAGAGACCCAGTACTTC. As protein: CASSFTGEETQYF. This chain uses TRBV12-3 or TRBV12-4 with TRBJ2-5; TRBD1 might be the D (5 bases). This CDR3 has 13 residues. V was pared by 3 bases and J by 3 bases, with 8 bases between.

The chain recombines TRBV4-1 with TRBJ1-1; no firm D call. Germline assignment: CDR1 MGHRA and CDR2 YSYEKL. The CDR3 contains 16 residues. V gave up 4 bases and J gave up 6 bases, with 21 bases separating them. Written as DNA, the CDR3 is TGCGCCAGCAGCCGAAACCGGGCCTTCGCCTATTCTGAAGCTTTCTTT. Translation: CASSRNRAFAYSEAFF.

This clonotype was seen more than once but under ten times. The chain joins TRBV20-1 to TRBJ1-2; a weak D match, TRBD1 (5 bases). The CDR3 spans 11 residues. V lost 0 bases and J lost 12, with 11 bases in between. Germline V gene data show CDR1 as DFQATT and CDR2 as SNEGSKA (reference sequence). The CDR3 sequence: CSARDPLGDTF. CDR3 in DNA: TGCAGTGCTAGAGACCCTTTGGGGGACACCTTC.

This clonotype has just a few counts. V is TRBV20-1 and J is TRBJ2-3, with D perhaps matching TRBD1 or TRBD2 (5 bases each). Germline CDR1 is DFQATT and CDR2 is SNEGSKA (reference sequence). This CDR3 has 16 amino acids. Trimming pared 3 bases from V and 0 bases from J, leaving 16 bases between. The CDR3 protein is CSARAYRGGSTDTQYF. The CDR3 bases are TGCAGTGCTAGGGCGTATCGGGGCGGGAGCACAGATACGCAGTATTTT.

V gene TRBV18 combines with J gene TRBJ1-5; unclear D gene. Trimming stripped 2 bases from V and 5 bases from J, with 13 bases between. This CDR3 contains 15 residues. Germline-derived CDR1 and CDR2 are KGHSH and LQKENI. CDR3 residues: CASSPFREFYQPQHF. The CDR3 DNA reads TGTGCCAGCTCACCATTCAGAGAGTTCTATCAGCCCCAGCATTTT. The complete variable domain, with remaining parts taken from reference TRBV18 and TRBJ1-5, reads NAGVMQNPRHLVRRRGQEARLRCSPMKGHSHVYWYRQLPEEGLKFMVYLQKENIIDESGMPKERFSAEFPKEGPSILRIQQVVRGDSAAYFCASSPFREFYQPQHFGDGTRLSIL.

The rearrangement links TRBV6-6 to TRBJ1-2, with 7 positions matching TRBD1. V was clipped by 4 bases and J by 8 bases; unmatched bases: 10. CDR1 MNHNY and CDR2 SVGAGI come from the germline V gene (reference sequence). The CDR3 spans 14 residues. The CDR3 region is CASSSTGTAGGYTF. In DNA form, the CDR3 reads TGTGCCAGCAGTTCCACCGGGACAGCCGGGGGCTACACCTTC.

The chain recombines TRBV4-1 with TRBJ1-2; D gene uncertain. Trimming left V 3 bases short and J 3 bases short, with 14 bases between. The CDR3 runs 15 residues. CDR1 is MGHRA and CDR2 is YSYEKL in the germline V gene. The CDR3 sequence is CASSHNRPRDYGYTF. CDR3 DNA: TGCGCCAGCAGCCATAATCGACCGAGGGACTATGGCTACACCTTC.

This clonotype was counted at least ten times. V and J are TRBV21-1 and TRBJ1-2. TRBV21-1 constitutes a pseudogene. This CDR3 has 11 amino acids. CDR3 nucleotide sequence: TGTGCCAGCGGCCGGGATTATGGCTACACCTTC. Translating gives CASGRDYGYTF.

This chain joins TRBV3-1 and TRBJ1-4, with 7 bases matching TRBD1. The CDR3 contains 14 residues. Trimming at V came to 5 bases and at J to 8 bases, leaving 8 bases not matched to a gene. The germline gives CDR1 LGHDT, CDR2 YNNKEL (reference sequence). The CDR3 region is CASSSRQGEEKLFF. The CDR3 bases are TGTGCCAGCAGCTCCCGACAGGGTGAGGAAAAACTGTTTTTT.

The chain links TRBV27 to TRBJ2-7, with D perhaps matching TRBD1 or TRBD2 (5 bases each). Trimming left V 0 bases short and J 0 bases short, with 12 bases between. This CDR3 is 16 amino acids long. Germline V gene sequence: CDR1 MNHEY, CDR2 SMNVEV (reference sequence). CDR3 residues: CASSLSWGTDSYEQYF. The DNA of the CDR3 is TGTGCCAGCAGTTTATCTTGGGGGACGGACTCCTACGAGCAGTACTTC.

This clonotype occurred a few times. The rearrangement links TRBV24-1 to TRBJ2-5; maybe TRBD2 (5 bases). Per germline, CDR1 KGHDR and CDR2 SFDVKD. CDR3 length: 14 residues. V lost 0 bases and J 5 bases, leaving 9 bases between the germline ends. CDR3 region: CATSDLHGVETQYF. In DNA, the CDR3 is TGTGCCACCAGTGATTTGCACGGGGTTGAGACCCAGTACTTC.

The V gene is TRBV4-3, the J gene TRBJ2-1; 10 positions agree with TRBD2. Trimming took 4 bases from V and 10 from J; bases not matched to a gene: 10. Germline-derived CDR1 and CDR2 are LGHNA and YSLEER. The CDR3 runs to 15 residues. This chain's CDR3 is CASSLDASGGGEQFF. DNA of the CDR3: TGCGCCAGCAGCCTCGACGCTAGCGGGGGTGGGGAGCAGTTCTTC.